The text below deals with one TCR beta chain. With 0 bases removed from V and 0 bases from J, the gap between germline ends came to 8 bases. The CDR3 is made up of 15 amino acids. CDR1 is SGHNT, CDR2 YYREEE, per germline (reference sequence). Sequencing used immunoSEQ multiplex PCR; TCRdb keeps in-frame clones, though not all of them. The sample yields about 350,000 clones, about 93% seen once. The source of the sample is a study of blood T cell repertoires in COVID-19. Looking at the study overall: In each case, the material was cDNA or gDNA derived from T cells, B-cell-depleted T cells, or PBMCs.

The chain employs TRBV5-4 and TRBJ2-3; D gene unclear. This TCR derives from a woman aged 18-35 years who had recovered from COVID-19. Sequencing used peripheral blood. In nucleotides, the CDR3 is TGTGCCAGCAGCTTGGGTGTCGGGAGCACAGATACGCAGTATTTT. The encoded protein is CASSLGVGSTDTQYF.